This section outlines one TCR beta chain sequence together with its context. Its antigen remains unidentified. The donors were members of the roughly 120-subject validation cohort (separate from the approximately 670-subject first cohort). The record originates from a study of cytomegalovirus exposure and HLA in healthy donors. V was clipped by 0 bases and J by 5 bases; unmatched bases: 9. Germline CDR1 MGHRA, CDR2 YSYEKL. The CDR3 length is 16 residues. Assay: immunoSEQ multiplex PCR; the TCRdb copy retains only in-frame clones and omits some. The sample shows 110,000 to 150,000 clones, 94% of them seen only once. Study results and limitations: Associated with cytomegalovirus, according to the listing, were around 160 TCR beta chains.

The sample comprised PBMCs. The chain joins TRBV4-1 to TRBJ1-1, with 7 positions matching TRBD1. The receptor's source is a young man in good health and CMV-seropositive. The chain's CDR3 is CASSQDLPGGRTEAFF. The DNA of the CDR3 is TGCGCCAGCAGCCAAGACCTCCCAGGGGGACGGACTGAAGCTTTCTTT.